This T cell receptor (beta chain) was found in a study of control samples from healthy donors and cancer patients. Assay used: immunoSEQ multiplex PCR; TCRdb lists only in-frame clones, some missing. The table lists around 140,000 clones, about nine tenths of them singletons. The CDR3 runs 11 residues. V lost 6 bases to trimming and J lost 8 bases, with 10 bases between them. The germline V gene encodes CDR1 SNHLY and CDR2 FYNNEI. The chain is built from TRBV2 and TRBJ1-2, with D hard to call. The TCR originated in a man aged 45-65 years with head and neck cancer. Sequenced material: PBMCs. The CDR3 loop reads CASRPLGGYTF. The CDR3 DNA reads as TGTGCCAGCAGGCCGCTCGGGGGCTACACCTTC.